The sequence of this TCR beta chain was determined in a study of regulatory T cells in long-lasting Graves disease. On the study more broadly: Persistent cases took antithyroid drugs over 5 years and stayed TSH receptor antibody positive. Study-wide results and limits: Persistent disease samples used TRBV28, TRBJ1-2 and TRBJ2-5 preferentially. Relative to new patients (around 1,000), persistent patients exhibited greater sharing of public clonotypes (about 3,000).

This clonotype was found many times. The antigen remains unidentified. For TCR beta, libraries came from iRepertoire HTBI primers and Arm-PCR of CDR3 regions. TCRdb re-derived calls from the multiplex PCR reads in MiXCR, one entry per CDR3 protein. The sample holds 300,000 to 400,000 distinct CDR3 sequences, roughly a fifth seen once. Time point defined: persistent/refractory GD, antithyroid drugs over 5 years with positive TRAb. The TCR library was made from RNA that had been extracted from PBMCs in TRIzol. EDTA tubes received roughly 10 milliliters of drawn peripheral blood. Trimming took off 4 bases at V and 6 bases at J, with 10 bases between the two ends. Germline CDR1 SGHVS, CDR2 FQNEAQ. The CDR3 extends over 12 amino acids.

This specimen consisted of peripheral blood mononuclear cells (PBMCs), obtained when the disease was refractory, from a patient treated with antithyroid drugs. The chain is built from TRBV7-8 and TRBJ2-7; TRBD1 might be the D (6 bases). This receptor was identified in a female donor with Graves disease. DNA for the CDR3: TGTGCCAGCAGCTCGTCAGGGGTCGAGCAGTACTTC. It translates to CASSSSGVEQYF. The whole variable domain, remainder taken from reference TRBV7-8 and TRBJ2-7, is GAGVSQSPRYKVAKRGQDVALRCDPISGHVSLFWYQQALGQGPEFLTYFQNEAQLDKSGLPSDRFFAERPEGSVSTLKIQRTQQEDSAVYLCASSSSGVEQYFGPGTRLTVT.